These 30 T cell receptor beta chains originate from one sample sequenced in a study of blood T cell repertoires in COVID-19. Libraries were prepared by immunoSEQ multiplex PCR; TCRdb keeps only in-frame clonotypes and omits some of them. The table lists approximately 110,000 clones, roughly 72% of them singletons. Sequencing was carried out using peripheral blood. The receptors shown here come from an older man with COVID-19, enrolled during active disease.

CDR3 residues: CASSVGGNPDTEAFF. CDR3 sequence (DNA): TGTGCCAGCAGCGTAGGAGGGAACCCGGACACTGAAGCTTTCTTT. The chain has TRBV9 and TRBJ1-1; D is unclear. Germline V gives CDR1 SGDLS, CDR2 YYNGEE. V was shortened by 0 bases and J by 3 bases, with 12 bases between the two germline ends. The CDR3 sequence is 15 residues long.

The J gene is TRBJ1-2, the V gene TRBV27; D is ambiguous. The V end was cut by 3 bases, the J end by 4 bases, with 21 bases between. Germline CDR1 MNHEY, CDR2 SMNVEV (reference sequence). This CDR3 region has 17 residues. CDR3 nucleotide sequence: TGTGCCAGCAGTTTTTTAACCGTCGGGGATTATAGCTATGGCTACACCTTC. Translating it yields CASSFLTVGDYSYGYTF.

The V and J genes are TRBV29-1 and TRBJ2-1; D is unresolved. Germline CDR1 is SQVTM and CDR2 is ANQGSEA. The CDR3 sequence is 15 residues long. V shed 4 bases and J shed 4 bases, with 17 bases lying between them. CDR3 residues: CSVAGAVMGYNEQFF. CDR3 bases: TGCAGCGTTGCCGGAGCAGTGATGGGTTACAATGAGCAGTTCTTC.

This clone was observed a few times. The chain joins TRBV7-3 to TRBJ2-3; TRBD2 matches at 13 bases. CDR1 SGHTA and CDR2 FQGTGA come from the germline V gene. V shed 5 bases and J 1 base; nucleotides not matched to a gene: 3. The CDR3 length is 16 residues. In DNA, the CDR3 is TGTGCCAGCAGCCCGGGGACTAGCGGGGGCACAGATACGCAGTATTTT. It translates to CASSPGTSGGTDTQYF.

The gene calls are TRBV4-2 and TRBJ2-1; 10 positions match TRBD2. CDR3 length: 17 amino acids. With V trimmed by 3 bases and J by 8 bases, 13 bases remained unmatched. Germline V gene data show CDR1 as LGHNA and CDR2 as YNFKEQ. CDR3 nucleotide sequence: TGTGCCAGCAGCCAGGGTCTAGCGGGAGTCAGACGGGATGAGCAGTTCTTC. Amino acid sequence: CASSQGLAGVRRDEQFF.

The chain joins TRBV4-3 to TRBJ1-3, with D tentatively TRBD1 (5 bases). Germline V gene data show CDR1 as LGHNA and CDR2 as YSLEER. This CDR3 contains 14 residues. The germline V and J ends were trimmed by 0 bases and 4 bases, with 7 bases remaining between them. The CDR3 nucleotides read TGCGCCAGCAGCCAAGAGACAGAAGGAAACACCATATATTTT. Amino acids: CASSQETEGNTIYF.

The chain combines TRBV19 with TRBJ2-2; tentative D call: TRBD2 (6 bases). The CDR3 totals 16 residues. The germline V gene has CDR1 LNHDA and CDR2 SQIVND (reference sequence). V was trimmed by 3 bases and J by 1 base, leaving 12 bases between them. The CDR3 DNA follows: TGTGCCAGTAGTATTTTTGGGGGAGGGAACACCGGGGAGCTGTTTTTT. Translated, it gives CASSIFGGGNTGELFF. The whole variable domain, remainder taken from reference TRBV19 and TRBJ2-2, is DGGITQSPKYLFRKEGQNVTLSCEQNLNHDAMYWYRQDPGQGLRLIYYSQIVNDFQKGDIAEGYSVSREKKESFPLTVTSAQKNPTAFYLCASSIFGGGNTGELFFGEGSRLTVL.

The chain uses TRBV7-9 and TRBJ2-1, with D tentatively TRBD1 (6 bases). Looked up from germline, CDR1 is SEHNR and CDR2 is FQNEAQ (reference sequence). The ends were cut back, 7 bases at V and 10 bases at J, with 26 bases in the middle. CDR3 length: 16 amino acids. As DNA, the CDR3 is TGTGCCAGCATCCCCGGAGGAACAGGGTCCGAGGGCGAGCAGTTCTTC. Its translation: CASIPGGTGSEGEQFF.

There are a few counts of this clone. The rearrangement links TRBV12-3 or TRBV12-4 to TRBJ1-5; D is unresolved. This CDR3 contains 12 residues. V was cut by 2 bases and J by 4 bases, with 3 bases left in between. DNA of the CDR3: TGTGCCAGCAGTTTACTGAATCAGCCCCAGCATTTT. Amino acid sequence: CASSLLNQPQHF.

This clone was counted between two and nine times. The V and J genes are TRBV5-1 and TRBJ1-1; weak D call: TRBD1 (6 bases). CDR1 and CDR2 (germline): SGHRS, YFSETQ. The V gene lost 4 bases and the J gene lost 5 bases, with 9 bases spanning the gap. This CDR3 has 12 residues. CDR3 region: CASSGRGTEAFF. The CDR3 DNA follows: TGCGCCAGCAGCGGCAGGGGTACTGAAGCTTTCTTT.

The rearrangement joins TRBV5-1 to TRBJ2-3; 14 nucleotides align to TRBD2. Germline CDR1 and CDR2: SGHRS and YFSETQ. The CDR3 runs 17 residues. Trimming cost V 6 bases and J 1 base; bases outside gene matches: 7. The CDR3 DNA reads as TGCGCCAGCAACCCCTCGGGACTAGCGGGGGGCACAGATACGCAGTATTTT. This codes for CASNPSGLAGGTDTQYF.

On this clone itself: The sample holds other DNA sequences that translate to the same CDR3. This chain uses TRBV28 with TRBJ2-1; TRBD2 matches 15 bases. The germline V gene has CDR1 MDHEN and CDR2 SYDVKM. The CDR3 covers 18 residues. V lost 6 bases and J lost 0; bases outside the gene matches: 6. The CDR3, as DNA: TGTGCCAGCAGCTTCGGACTAGCGGGAGGGAGCTCCTACAATGAGCAGTTCTTC. This encodes CASSFGLAGGSSYNEQFF.

This clone was recorded a few times. The V and J genes are TRBV4-3 and TRBJ2-1; 11 positions agree with TRBD2. With V trimmed by 2 bases and J by 14 bases, 5 bases remained unmatched. The CDR3 runs to 13 residues. Looked up from germline, CDR1 is LGHNA and CDR2 is YSLEER. CDR3 protein: CASSQLTSGSKFF. The DNA of the CDR3 is TGCGCCAGCAGCCAACTTACTAGCGGGAGCAAGTTCTTC.

This clone was picked up a small number of times. The chain recombines TRBV5-5 with TRBJ2-7, with 7 bases matching TRBD1. The CDR3 loop spans 13 amino acids. Germline loops: CDR1 SGHKS, CDR2 YYEKEE (reference sequence). The trim removed 7 bases at V and 3 bases at J, leaving 7 bases unmatched. The CDR3 sequence: CASGRGQDYEQYF. CDR3 sequence (DNA): TGTGCCAGCGGCCGAGGACAGGACTACGAGCAGTACTTC.

V and J are TRBV7-8 and TRBJ2-2; tentatively, D is TRBD2 (6 bases). Germline lookup yields CDR1 SGHVS and CDR2 FQNEAQ. The V and J ends lost 3 bases and 0 bases respectively, with 11 bases between them. CDR3 length: 16 residues. The CDR3 sequence: CASSFGTLANTGELFF. The CDR3 region has the DNA TGTGCCAGCAGCTTCGGGACTCTCGCGAACACCGGGGAGCTGTTTTTT.

The chain recombines TRBV6-2 or TRBV6-3 with TRBJ2-1, with D maybe TRBD1 (6 bases). The CDR3 spans 14 residues. The V gene lost 4 bases and the J gene lost 4 bases, with 11 bases spanning the gap. From germline, CDR1 is MNHEY and CDR2 SVGEGT. CDR3 sequence reads: CASSWGTGYNEQFF. The CDR3 DNA reads TGTGCCAGCAGTTGGGGAACAGGGTACAATGAGCAGTTCTTC.

The V gene is TRBV5-1, the J gene TRBJ1-1; 10 bases line up with TRBD1. This CDR3 has 15 amino acids. Germline trimming cut 3 bases from V and 0 bases from J; bases unmatched to any gene: 2. The V gene's germline CDR1 is SGHRS and CDR2 YFSETQ. The CDR3 DNA reads as TGCGCCAGCAGCTGGGACAGGGGATTGAACACTGAAGCTTTCTTT. Protein product: CASSWDRGLNTEAFF.

The chain joins TRBV6-5 to TRBJ1-4, with TRBD1 as a possible D gene (6 bases). CDR3 length equals 15 residues. Germline-derived CDR1 and CDR2 are MNHEY and SVGAGI. Deletions cut 6 bases from V and 6 bases from J, with 17 bases between. CDR3 nucleotide sequence: TGTGCCAGCAGGGAGCTCAGGGGATGGGATGAAAAACTGTTTTTT. Translated, it gives CASRELRGWDEKLFF.

This clone was detected a few times. The chain employs TRBV3-1 (or the pseudogene TRBV3-2) and TRBJ1-6; D call uncertain. Germline V gene data show CDR1 as LGHDT and CDR2 as YNNKEL (reference sequence). This CDR3 has 14 amino acids. V lost 1 base to trimming and J lost 8 bases, with 9 bases between them. CDR3 protein: CASSQVGRDSPLHF. The DNA of the CDR3 is TGTGCCAGCAGCCAAGTCGGGAGGGATTCACCCCTCCACTTT.

The CDR3 loop is CASSRREKLFF. As DNA, the CDR3 is TGTGCCAGTAGTCGGAGGGAAAAACTGTTTTTT. The J gene is TRBJ1-4, the V gene TRBV19; D ambiguous. Trimming removed 5 bases from V and 8 bases from J, with 6 bases in between. CDR3 length equals 11 residues. Germline V gene lookup returns CDR1 LNHDA and CDR2 SQIVND (reference sequence).

This clone has more than one count but fewer than ten. The chain uses TRBV6-6 and TRBJ2-7; D is perhaps TRBD1 (5 bases). This CDR3 has 15 residues. The V gene lost 2 bases and the J gene lost 2 bases, with 13 bases spanning the gap. CDR1 and CDR2 (germline): MNHNY, SVGAGI (reference sequence). DNA of the CDR3: TGTGCCAGCAGTTACGCCCAGGGTAGCACCTACGAGCAGTACTTC. As protein: CASSYAQGSTYEQYF.

The chain combines TRBV6-5 with TRBJ1-6, with D possibly TRBD1 on 6 matching bases. The CDR3 runs 14 residues. V lost 5 bases to trimming and J lost 8 bases, with 13 bases between them. Germline values: CDR1 MNHEY, CDR2 SVGAGI. CDR3 amino acids: CASSTGFDDSPLHF. The CDR3, as DNA: TGTGCCAGCAGTACAGGGTTCGACGATTCACCCCTCCACTTT.

This clone was detected once. The chain links TRBV7-9 to TRBJ2-5; TRBD2 matches 7 bases. Unmatched junction bases numbered 4, after V lost 5 bases and J lost 4 bases. Germline V gene data show CDR1 as SEHNR and CDR2 as FQNEAQ (reference sequence). The CDR3 loop spans 13 amino acids. The CDR3 coding sequence is TGTGCCAGCAGCCCGGGGGGTCGAGAGACCCAGTACTTC. Translated: CASSPGGRETQYF.

The chain carries TRBV4-1 and TRBJ2-5; a weak D match, TRBD1 (5 bases). This CDR3 is 15 amino acids long. V dropped 0 bases and J dropped 6 bases, with 14 bases sitting between them. CDR1 and CDR2 from the germline V gene are MGHRA and YSYEKL. The CDR3 loop reads CASSQDSAGWKTQYF. The CDR3 DNA reads as TGCGCCAGCAGCCAAGATTCAGCAGGGTGGAAGACCCAGTACTTC.

The CDR3 reads CASSLTGGADEQYF. In DNA form, the CDR3 reads TGCGCCAGCAGCTTGACAGGGGGCGCGGACGAGCAGTACTTC. This chain uses TRBV5-1 with TRBJ2-7; 9 bases line up with TRBD1. The CDR3 is 14 residues long. The trim removed 1 base at V and 5 bases at J, leaving 4 bases unmatched. Germline loops: CDR1 SGHRS, CDR2 YFSETQ.

The chain is built from TRBV7-9 and TRBJ2-7; 7 nucleotides match TRBD1. Trimming took 5 bases from V and 3 from J; bases not matched to a gene: 7. The CDR3 consists of 14 residues. Germline values: CDR1 SEHNR, CDR2 FQNEAQ (reference sequence). CDR3 amino acids: CASSSWDSDYEQYF. As DNA, the CDR3 is TGTGCCAGCAGCAGTTGGGACAGTGACTACGAGCAGTACTTC.

The chain uses TRBV7-3 and TRBJ2-1, with unresolved D. The CDR3 consists of 13 residues. Trimming removed 5 bases from V and 7 bases from J, with 12 bases in between. Germline CDR1 SGHTA, CDR2 FQGTGA. Written as DNA, the CDR3 is TGTGCCAGCAGCCCCACGACTCTAAATGAGCAGTTCTTC. Translating gives CASSPTTLNEQFF.

The chain couples TRBV12-3 or TRBV12-4 to TRBJ1-5; no reliable D call. The CDR3 extends over 13 amino acids. Trimming shortened V by 2 bases and J by 1 base, and 3 bases separated the two germline ends. CDR3 DNA sequence: TGTGCCAGCAGTTTACAGAGCAATCAGCCCCAGCATTTT. Its translation: CASSLQSNQPQHF.

The chain employs TRBV7-9 and TRBJ1-1; D ambiguous. From germline, CDR1 is SEHNR and CDR2 FQNEAQ (reference sequence). This CDR3 is built from 14 residues. V lost 6 bases and J 3 bases, leaving 14 bases between the germline ends. Here the CDR3 reads CASSYTGRDTEAFF. The CDR3 coding sequence is TGTGCCAGCAGTTATACGGGGAGGGACACTGAAGCTTTCTTT.

The V gene is TRBV9, the J gene TRBJ1-4; the D gene is possibly TRBD1 (5 bases). The CDR3 spans 13 residues. The V and J ends lost 3 bases and 7 bases respectively, with 10 bases between them. Germline CDR1 reads SGDLS; CDR2 reads YYNGEE. In DNA, the CDR3 is TGTGCCAGCAGCGGGTCAGGGTTTGAAAAACTGTTTTTT. Translating it yields CASSGSGFEKLFF.